This TCR beta chain emerged from a study of blood T cell repertoires in COVID-19. Study-wide background: Collection of acute and convalescent COVID-19 samples took place in the United States, Italy and Spain. From T cells, B-cell-depleted T cells, or PBMCs came the material, which was cDNA or gDNA.

Measured with immunoSEQ multiplex PCR; TCRdb has only the in-frame clones, and not every one. The sample includes about 150,000 clones, roughly 88% seen only once; the top ten take over 4%. Participant-reported clinical history was the basis for cohort assignment. A COVID-19 case had been met by exposed participants during the 2 weeks before study entry. Germline values: CDR1 SNHLY, CDR2 FYNNEI. The germline V and J ends were trimmed by 6 bases and 4 bases, with 15 bases remaining between them. The CDR3 totals 14 residues. The receptor was derived from a man between 65 and 80 years old who had been exposed to COVID-19. V is TRBV2 and J is TRBJ1-1; D remains unclear. Sequenced sample: PBMCs or T cells enriched from blood (not recorded which). CDR3 protein: CASSTLRGGTEAFF. CDR3 bases: TGTGCCAGCAGCACGTTACGAGGTGGCACTGAAGCTTTCTTT.